These 10 T cell receptor beta chains were sequenced from one sample in a study of blood T cell repertoires in COVID-19. Profiling relied on immunoSEQ multiplex PCR, and the TCRdb table lists in-frame clones only, not all of them. The sample has approximately 60,000 clones, roughly 87% seen once; the top ten hold 20% to 25%. The sequenced sample consisted of peripheral blood. These receptors came from a woman over 75 with COVID-19, enrolled during active disease.

The table lists this clone with a few counts. CDR3 sequence reads: CASSVGPGLNTEAFF. The CDR3 DNA reads as TGTGCCAGCAGCGTAGGTCCGGGGTTGAACACTGAAGCTTTCTTT. This chain joins TRBV9 and TRBJ1-1; D ambiguous. Germline V gene lookup returns CDR1 SGDLS and CDR2 YYNGEE. With 0 bases removed from V and 0 bases from J, the gap between germline ends came to 9 bases. The CDR3 runs to 15 residues.

This chain joins TRBV6-5 and TRBJ2-4, with 9 bases lining up with TRBD1. Germline CDR1 is MNHEY and CDR2 is SVGAGI. With 1 base clipped from V and 6 bases from J, the junction kept 4 bases outside the gene matches. The CDR3 runs 15 residues. The CDR3 sequence is CASSYLGQGGNIQYF. CDR3 DNA sequence: TGTGCCAGCAGTTACTTGGGACAGGGTGGAAACATTCAGTACTTC.

A single count supports this clone. This chain links TRBV7-2 with TRBJ2-1; D not resolved. Deletions cut 6 bases from V and 6 bases from J, with 21 bases between. CDR1 and CDR2 from the germline V gene are SGHTA and FQGNSA. The CDR3 loop spans 16 amino acids. In DNA, the CDR3 is TGTGCCAGCAGGTCAGTTTCTAGTCGTCCGGGCAATGAGCAGTTCTTC. As protein: CASRSVSSRPGNEQFF.

The rearrangement uses TRBV2 and TRBJ2-1; TRBD1 matches at 9 bases. J gave up 9 bases and V 4 bases, and 10 bases lay outside the gene matches. Per the germline V gene, CDR1 is SNHLY and CDR2 is FYNNEI. The CDR3 is 15 amino acids. This CDR3 is CASSGPGQGTGEQFF. CDR3 in DNA: TGTGCCAGCAGTGGACCGGGACAGGGTACGGGTGAGCAGTTCTTC. Combining the CDR3 with reference TRBV2 and TRBJ2-1 gives the whole variable domain EPEVTQTPSHQVTQMGQEVILRCVPISNHLYFYWYRQILGQKVEFLVSFYNNEISEKSEIFDDQFSVERPDGSNFTLKIRSTKLEDSAMYFCASSGPGQGTGEQFFGPGTRLTVL.

The gene calls are TRBV7-4 and TRBJ2-3; TRBD2 is a possible D gene (6 bases). The CDR3 is 17 amino acids. With 0 bases removed from V and 3 bases from J, the gap between germline ends came to 16 bases. CDR1 SGHVT and CDR2 SQSDAQ come from the germline V gene. CDR3 in amino acids: CASSLARGLPVTDTQYF. As DNA, the CDR3 is TGTGCCAGCAGCTTAGCCCGGGGGTTGCCCGTGACAGATACGCAGTATTTT.

The gene calls are TRBV7-9 and TRBJ2-7; 8 bases fit TRBD1. Per germline, CDR1 SEHNR and CDR2 FQNEAQ (reference sequence). J lost 3 bases, V lost 5 bases, and 6 bases had no gene match. The CDR3 consists of 14 residues. The CDR3 DNA sequence: TGTGCCAGCAGCCCCGCTGACAGGGGCTACGAGCAGTACTTC. Translated, it gives CASSPADRGYEQYF.

The DNA for the CDR3 is TGTGCCAGCAGTTATTTGGACAGGGTTAGTACTGAAGCTTTCTTT. This codes for CASSYLDRVSTEAFF. The genes are TRBV28 and TRBJ1-1, with 8 nucleotides matching TRBD1. From germline, CDR1 is MDHEN and CDR2 SYDVKM. V lost 4 bases and J lost 5; bases outside the gene matches: 9. The CDR3 extends over 15 amino acids.

V and J are TRBV12-3 or TRBV12-4 and TRBJ2-7; a possible D gene is TRBD1 (8 bases). The V end lost 4 bases, the J end lost 7 bases, and 14 bases lay between the germline ends. This CDR3 has 13 amino acids. In DNA form, the CDR3 reads TGTGCCAGCAGTTCAAACAGGGGGGGGGAGCAGTACTTC. Protein product: CASSSNRGGEQYF.

The V gene is TRBV30, the J gene TRBJ1-1; maybe TRBD1 (5 bases). The germline V gene has CDR1 GTSNPN and CDR2 SVGIG (reference sequence). V was clipped by 3 bases and J by 4 bases, with 9 bases between them. This CDR3 has 12 residues. This CDR3 is CAWRRGGTEAFF. CDR3 nucleotides: TGTGCCTGGAGACGGGGGGGCACTGAAGCTTTCTTT.

The V call is TRBV11-2, the J call TRBJ2-7; TRBD2 matches at 13 bases. V was pared by 5 bases and J by 0 bases, with 4 bases of the junction left unmatched. CDR3 length equals 16 residues. Germline lookup yields CDR1 SGHAT and CDR2 FQNNGV. Here the CDR3 DNA reads TGTGCCAGCAGCCGGACTAGCGGGGGCCTCTCCTACGAGCAGTACTTC. It encodes CASSRTSGGLSYEQYF.